This T cell receptor beta chain was captured by sequencing in a study of blood T cell repertoires in COVID-19. As for the study in general: Donors in the United States, Italy and Spain gave samples during acute or convalescent COVID-19. From T cells, B-cell-depleted T cells, or PBMCs came the material, which was cDNA or gDNA.

With 0 bases clipped from V and 2 bases from J, the junction kept 11 bases outside the gene matches. The length of the CDR3 is 18 residues. The germline gives CDR1 SGHDT, CDR2 YYEEEE. Original processing methods: Cell counts per sample came from amplifying reference gene primers. TCRdb's copy holds only in-frame clones and misses some; the assay was immunoSEQ multiplex PCR. The V and J calls and the clone size are those of that table, but D and trimming were determined from the DNA. This table has tens of thousands of clones, more than 80% appearing once. The Seattle patients joined while their infection was active and were tracked longitudinally afterward.

The clonotype originates from a woman between 55 and 75 years old with COVID-19, enrolled during active disease. The chain is built from TRBV5-6 and TRBJ2-7; 10 bases agree with TRBD2. The specimen sequenced was peripheral blood. CDR3 residues: CASSLGGNGLAVTYEQYF. The CDR3 DNA sequence: TGTGCCAGCAGCTTGGGGGGTAACGGACTAGCGGTTACCTACGAGCAGTACTTC.